This T cell receptor beta chain emerged from a study of blood T cells in healthy people across ages. The donors, all healthy, were Caucasians living in Russia, aged roughly 6 to 95. PCR was performed a second time for roughly 7 to 12 cycles using a sample-barcoded 5' primer and a J-beta primer mix. A template-switch adaptor containing 12 random nucleotides labeled each cDNA molecule. TCRdb used MiXCR to reprocess the 5' RACE reads, holding one entry per CDR3 protein. The sample lists over 750,000 distinct CDR3 sequences; roughly 25% were seen once. The germline V gene has CDR1 KGHDR and CDR2 SFDVKD. Deletions cut 4 bases from V and 5 bases from J, with 10 bases between. This CDR3 has 13 amino acids. The data were also submitted as part of a second study, on T cells of mothers and their children. That paper states: A few healthy Caucasian mothers gave samples, and so did their six children.

The sequenced sample was blood. This sequence was found in a boy younger than 18 in good health. The chain is built from TRBV24-1 and TRBJ1-2; D is unclear. CDR3 sequence: CATSEPGRYGYTF. The CDR3 DNA follows: TGTGCCACCAGTGAACCCGGGAGGTATGGCTACACCTTC.